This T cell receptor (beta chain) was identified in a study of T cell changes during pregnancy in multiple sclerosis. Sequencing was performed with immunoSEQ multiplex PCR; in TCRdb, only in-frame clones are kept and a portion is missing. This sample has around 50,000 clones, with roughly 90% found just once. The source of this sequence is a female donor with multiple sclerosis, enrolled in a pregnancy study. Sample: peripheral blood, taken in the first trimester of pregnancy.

The CDR3 DNA reads as TGTGCCAGCCGGCGGGAGTTAGGTGAGCAGTTCTTC. It codes for CASRRELGEQFF. The V call is TRBV6-6, the J call TRBJ2-1, with TRBD2 identical over 7 bases. In germline, CDR1 is MNHNY, CDR2 SVGAGI (reference sequence). The CDR3 has 12 amino acids. The V segment lost 8 bases and the J segment 9 bases; nucleotides outside the gene matches: 7.